This T cell receptor beta chain is from a study of PD-1 blockade in classical Hodgkin lymphoma. The trim removed 1 base at V and 2 bases at J, leaving 5 bases unmatched. Germline CDR1 SGHTA, CDR2 FQGNSA. The CDR3 spans 17 residues. Profiling relied on immunoSEQ multiplex PCR, and the TCRdb table lists in-frame clones only, not all of them. The data hold some 30,000 clones, with about 71% observed a single time. Findings and limits, study-wide: Patients starting nivolumab less than 1 year after ASCT had lower diversity and were excluded from later analyses. Relapsed/refractory patients reportedly had the lowest baseline TCR diversity, below newly diagnosed patients, who were below healthy donors. There remain no defined causes for the repertoire differences, which possibly reflect disease activity or prior therapy.

All the patients suffered relapse after autologous stem cell transplantation, and brentuximab vedotin exposure differed. This clone was counted only a few times. Its specificity is not known. This receptor was identified in a human donor with classical Hodgkin lymphoma. The genes are TRBV7-2 and TRBJ2-5, with 12 bases fitting TRBD2. The starting material was peripheral blood mononuclear cells (PBMCs), obtained before the second cycle of nivolumab. The CDR3 is CASSLGVLAGGQETQYF. DNA for the CDR3: TGTGCCAGCAGCTTAGGGGTCCTAGCGGGGGGGCAAGAGACCCAGTACTTC.